This entry lists 13 T cell receptor beta chains sequenced from one sample in a study of cytomegalovirus exposure and HLA in healthy donors. The PCR had 60 Vbeta and 13 Jbeta primers. The method was immunoSEQ multiplex PCR; TCRdb's version includes in-frame clones alone and lacks a portion of them. The sample carries approximately 150,000 clones, about 80% recorded once. Sequencing was carried out using PBMCs. The receptors shown here come from a man aged 30-40 years in good health and CMV-seropositive.

This sequence joins TRBV5-4 and TRBJ1-3, with D perhaps TRBD1 (6 bases). Trimming took 3 bases from V and 4 from J, leaving 14 bases between them. Germline values: CDR1 SGHNT, CDR2 YYREEE (reference sequence). CDR3 length equals 15 residues. The CDR3 loop reads CASSSSGTPGNTIYF. CDR3 DNA: TGTGCCAGCAGCTCCTCCGGGACACCGGGAAACACCATATATTTT.

CDR3 in DNA: TGTGCCAGCAGAGGAGTGGGGACCCAGTACTTC. Residues: CASRGVGTQYF. The chain links TRBV7-8 to TRBJ2-5; no clear D gene. This CDR3 is built from 11 residues. Looked up from germline, CDR1 is SGHVS and CDR2 is FQNEAQ. Deletions cut 6 bases from V and 7 bases from J, with 9 bases between.

This sequence joins TRBV11-3 and TRBJ2-7; D is perhaps TRBD2 (5 bases). Germline lookup yields CDR1 SGHNT and CDR2 YENEEA. Trimming took 0 bases from V and 5 from J, leaving 14 bases between them. This CDR3 has 15 amino acids. CDR3 residues: CASSLDDPGSHEQYF. The CDR3 bases are TGTGCCAGCAGCTTAGATGACCCGGGAAGTCACGAGCAGTACTTC.

The V call is TRBV27, the J call TRBJ2-7; 7 bases align to TRBD2. Trimming removed 4 bases from V and 3 bases from J; junction bases left unmatched: 6. Germline CDR1 is MNHEY and CDR2 is SMNVEV (reference sequence). The CDR3 is 14 amino acids. In DNA form, the CDR3 reads TGTGCCAGCAGTTCCCGGGGGGAGGGCTACGAGCAGTACTTC. Translated: CASSSRGEGYEQYF.

As regards this clone: The junction differs from germline at one of its ends, possibly a read error. This chain joins TRBV11-2 and TRBJ2-1; 12 nucleotides match TRBD2. The CDR3 spans 15 residues. Germline-derived CDR1 and CDR2 are SGHAT and FQNNGV. The CDR3 sequence is CASRLGTSGYNEQFF. The CDR3 DNA is TGTGCCAGCAGATTAGGGACTAGCGGGTACAATGAGCAGTTCTTC.

The rearrangement joins TRBV7-2 to TRBJ2-7; 8 positions agree with TRBD2. Germline V CDR1 and CDR2: SGHTA, FQGNSA. Trimming took 1 base from V and 1 from J; bases not matched to a gene: 3. The length of the CDR3 is 15 residues. In DNA form, the CDR3 reads TGTGCCAGCAGCTTAGTAGCGGGACCTTCCTACGAGCAGTACTTC. It is translated as CASSLVAGPSYEQYF.

The chain employs TRBV5-1 and TRBJ2-3, with D uncertain. The CDR3 is 15 residues long. V was shortened by 2 bases and J by 2 bases, with 12 bases between the two germline ends. CDR1 is SGHRS, CDR2 YFSETQ, per germline. The CDR3 sequence: CASSFSGGYTDTQYF. CDR3 bases: TGCGCCAGCAGCTTTTCTGGCGGATACACAGATACGCAGTATTTT. The entire variable domain, with the rest obtained from reference TRBV5-1 and TRBJ2-3, is as follows: KAGVTQTPRYLIKTRGQQVTLSCSPISGHRSVSWYQQTPGQGLQFLFEYFSETQRNKGNFPGRFSGRQFSNSRSEMNVSTLELGDSALYLCASSFSGGYTDTQYFGPGTRLTVL.

The chain uses TRBV27 and TRBJ1-6; maybe TRBD1 (5 bases). This CDR3 has 20 amino acids. The germline gives CDR1 MNHEY, CDR2 SMNVEV (reference sequence). The V end lost 5 bases, the J end lost 5 bases, and 28 bases lay between the germline ends. The CDR3 coding sequence is TGTGCCAGCAGTCCCTGGGGCCCGGACGGTCTGGCAGGAGATAATTCACCCCTCCACTTT. It encodes CASSPWGPDGLAGDNSPLHF.

J is TRBJ2-2 and V is TRBV29-1; TRBD2 agrees at 14 bases. After removal of 5 bases from V and 6 bases from J, the junction contained 2 bases not matched to a gene. The germline V gene has CDR1 SQVTM and CDR2 ANQGSEA. The CDR3 sequence is 14 residues long. As DNA, the CDR3 is TGCAGCGTTCGACTAGCGGGGGGGCCCGGGGAGCTGTTTTTT. This translates into CSVRLAGGPGELFF.

The chain combines TRBV4-2 with TRBJ2-7; possibly TRBD1 for D (5 bases). The V gene lost 1 base and the J gene lost 1 base, with 11 bases spanning the gap. This CDR3 is built from 15 residues. The germline gives CDR1 LGHNA, CDR2 YNFKEQ. As DNA, the CDR3 is TGTGCCAGCAGCCAAGGGGGCAGAGCGTCCTACGAGCAGTACTTC. Residues: CASSQGGRASYEQYF.

This clone was observed a few times. The gene calls are TRBV10-1 and TRBJ2-2; the match to TRBD1 covers 9 bases. V trimming: 2 bases; J trimming: 5 bases; junction bases outside the gene matches: 3. The CDR3 contains 15 residues. Germline V CDR1 and CDR2: WNHNN, SYGVQD (reference sequence). The CDR3 coding sequence is TGCGCCAGCAGTGAGACGACAGGGGGGACCGGGGAGCTGTTTTTT. This codes for CASSETTGGTGELFF.

The chain is built from TRBV5-1 and TRBJ2-6, with D maybe TRBD2 (6 bases). CDR3 length: 17 residues. V was trimmed by 0 bases and J by 4 bases, leaving 14 bases between them. Germline lookup yields CDR1 SGHRS and CDR2 YFSETQ. The CDR3 loop is CASSLAGGAGGANVLTF. The CDR3 DNA is TGCGCCAGCAGCTTGGCCGGCGGGGCGGGGGGGGCCAACGTCCTGACTTTC.

This clone has only a few counts. The rearrangement joins TRBV13 to TRBJ1-2, with TRBD1 identical over 10 bases. The CDR3 is 14 amino acids. Germline trimming cut 5 bases from V and 4 bases from J; bases unmatched to any gene: 4. Per germline, CDR1 PRHDT and CDR2 FYEKMQ (reference sequence). The CDR3 sequence is CASSPRQGAYGYTF. The CDR3 coding sequence is TGTGCCAGCAGCCCACGACAGGGGGCCTATGGCTACACCTTC. Full variable domain (missing parts from reference TRBV13 and TRBJ1-2): AAGVIQSPRHLIKEKRETATLKCYPIPRHDTVYWYQQGPGQDPQFLISFYEKMQSDKGSIPDRFSAQQFSDYHSELNMSSLELGDSALYFCASSPRQGAYGYTFGSGTRLTVV.